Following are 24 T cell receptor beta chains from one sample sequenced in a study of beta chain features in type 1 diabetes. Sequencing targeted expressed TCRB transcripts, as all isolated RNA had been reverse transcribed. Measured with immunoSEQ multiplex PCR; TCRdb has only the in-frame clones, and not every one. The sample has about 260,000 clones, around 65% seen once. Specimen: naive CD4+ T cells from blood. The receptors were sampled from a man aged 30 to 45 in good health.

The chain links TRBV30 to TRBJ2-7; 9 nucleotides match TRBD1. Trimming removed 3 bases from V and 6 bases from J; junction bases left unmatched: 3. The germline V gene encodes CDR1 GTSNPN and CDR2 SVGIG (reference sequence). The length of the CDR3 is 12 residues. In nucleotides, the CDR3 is TGTGCCTGGAGACCGACAGGGGGCGAGCAGTACTTC. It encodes CAWRPTGGEQYF.

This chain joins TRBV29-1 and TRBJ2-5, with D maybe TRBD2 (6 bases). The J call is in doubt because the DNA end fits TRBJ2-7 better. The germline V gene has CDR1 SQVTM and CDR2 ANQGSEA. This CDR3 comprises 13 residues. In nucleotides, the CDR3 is TGCAGCGTTGGGAGGGATTGGGACTACGAGCAGTACTTC. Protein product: CSVGRDWDYEQYF.

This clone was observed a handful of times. CDR3 in DNA: TGTGCCAGCAGCCAAGATCTGAGGCAGGGGGAGCAGTTCTTC. This codes for CASSQDLRQGEQFF. The chain recombines TRBV14 with TRBJ2-1; weak D call: TRBD1 (6 bases). V was pared by 0 bases and J by 10 bases, with 13 bases between. CDR1 SGHDN and CDR2 FVKESK come from the germline V gene. CDR3 length equals 14 residues.

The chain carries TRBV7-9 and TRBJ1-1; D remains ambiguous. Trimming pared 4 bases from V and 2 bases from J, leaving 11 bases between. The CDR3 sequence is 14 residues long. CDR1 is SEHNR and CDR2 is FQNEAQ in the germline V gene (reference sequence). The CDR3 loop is CASSSAGVNTEAFF. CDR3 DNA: TGTGCCAGCAGCTCCGCCGGGGTCAACACTGAAGCTTTCTTT.

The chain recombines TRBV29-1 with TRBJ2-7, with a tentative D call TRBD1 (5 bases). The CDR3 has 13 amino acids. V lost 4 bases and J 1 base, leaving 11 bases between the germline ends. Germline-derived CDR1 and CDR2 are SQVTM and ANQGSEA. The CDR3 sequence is CSVAMDISYEQYF. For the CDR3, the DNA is TGCAGCGTTGCAATGGACATATCCTACGAGCAGTACTTC.

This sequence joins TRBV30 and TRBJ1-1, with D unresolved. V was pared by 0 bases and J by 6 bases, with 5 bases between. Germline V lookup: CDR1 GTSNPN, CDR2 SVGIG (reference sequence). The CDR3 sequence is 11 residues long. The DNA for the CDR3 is TGTGCCTGGAGTGTACTCCCTGAAGCTTTCTTT. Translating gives CAWSVLPEAFF.

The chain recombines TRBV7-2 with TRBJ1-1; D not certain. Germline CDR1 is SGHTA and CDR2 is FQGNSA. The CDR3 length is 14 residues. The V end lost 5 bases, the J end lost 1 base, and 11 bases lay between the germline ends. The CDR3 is CASSPWTENTEAFF. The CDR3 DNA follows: TGTGCCAGCAGCCCTTGGACGGAGAACACTGAAGCTTTCTTT.

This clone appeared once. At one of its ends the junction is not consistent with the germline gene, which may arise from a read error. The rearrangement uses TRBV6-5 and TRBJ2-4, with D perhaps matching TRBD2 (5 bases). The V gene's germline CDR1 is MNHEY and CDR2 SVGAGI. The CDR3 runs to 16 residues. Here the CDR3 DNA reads TGTGCCAGCAGCTACTCCGGCGGGTTAGCCAAAAACATTCAGTACTTC. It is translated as CASSYSGGLAKNIQYF.

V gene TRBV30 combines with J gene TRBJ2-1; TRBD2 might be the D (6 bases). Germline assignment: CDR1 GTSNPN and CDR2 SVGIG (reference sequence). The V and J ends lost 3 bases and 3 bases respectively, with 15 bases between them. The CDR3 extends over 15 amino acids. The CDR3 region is CAWREGGGNYNEQFF. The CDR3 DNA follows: TGTGCCTGGAGGGAGGGCGGTGGAAACTACAATGAGCAGTTCTTC.

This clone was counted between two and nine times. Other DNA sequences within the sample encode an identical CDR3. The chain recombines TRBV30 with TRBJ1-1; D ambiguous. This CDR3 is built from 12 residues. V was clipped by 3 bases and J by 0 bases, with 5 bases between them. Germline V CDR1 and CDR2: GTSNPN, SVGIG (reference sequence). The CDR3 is CAWSRMNTEAFF. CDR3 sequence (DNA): TGTGCCTGGAGCCGGATGAACACTGAAGCTTTCTTT.

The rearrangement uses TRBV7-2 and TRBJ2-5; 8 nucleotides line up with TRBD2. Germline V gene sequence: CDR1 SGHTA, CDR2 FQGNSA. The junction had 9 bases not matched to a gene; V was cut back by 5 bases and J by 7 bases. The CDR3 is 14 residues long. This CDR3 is CASSILAGGMTQYF. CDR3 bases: TGTGCCAGCAGCATTCTAGCGGGTGGAATGACCCAGTACTTC. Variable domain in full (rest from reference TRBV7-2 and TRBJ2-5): GAGVSQSPSNKVTEKGKDVELRCDPISGHTALYWYRQSLGQGLEFLIYFQGNSAPDKSGLPSDRFSAERTGGSVSTLTIQRTQQEDSAVYLCASSILAGGMTQYFGPGTRLLVL.

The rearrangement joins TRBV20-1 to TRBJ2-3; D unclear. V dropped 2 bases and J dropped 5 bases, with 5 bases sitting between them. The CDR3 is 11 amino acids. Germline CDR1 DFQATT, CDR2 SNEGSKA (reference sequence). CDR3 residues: CSARWGDTQYF. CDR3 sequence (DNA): TGCAGTGCTAGATGGGGAGATACGCAGTATTTT.

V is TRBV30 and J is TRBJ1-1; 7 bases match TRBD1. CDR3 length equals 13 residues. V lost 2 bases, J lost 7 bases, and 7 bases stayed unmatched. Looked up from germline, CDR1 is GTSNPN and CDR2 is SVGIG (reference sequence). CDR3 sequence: CAWSRGDSFEAFF. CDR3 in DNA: TGTGCCTGGAGTAGAGGGGACAGTTTTGAAGCTTTCTTT.

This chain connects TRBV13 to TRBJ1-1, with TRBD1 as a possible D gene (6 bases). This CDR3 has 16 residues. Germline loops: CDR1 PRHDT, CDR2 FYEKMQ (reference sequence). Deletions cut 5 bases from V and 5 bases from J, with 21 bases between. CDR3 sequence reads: CASSQAPPGAKTEAFF. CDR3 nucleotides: TGTGCCAGCAGCCAAGCGCCTCCAGGGGCGAAAACTGAAGCTTTCTTT.

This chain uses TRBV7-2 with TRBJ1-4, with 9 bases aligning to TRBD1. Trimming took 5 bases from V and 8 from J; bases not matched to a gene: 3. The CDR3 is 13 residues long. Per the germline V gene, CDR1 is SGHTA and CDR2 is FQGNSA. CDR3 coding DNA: TGTGCCAGCAGCCGGGACAGGGTCGAAAAACTGTTTTTT. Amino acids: CASSRDRVEKLFF. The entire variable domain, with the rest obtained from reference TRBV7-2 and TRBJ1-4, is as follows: GAGVSQSPSNKVTEKGKDVELRCDPISGHTALYWYRQSLGQGLEFLIYFQGNSAPDKSGLPSDRFSAERTGGSVSTLTIQRTQQEDSAVYLCASSRDRVEKLFFGSGTQLSVL.

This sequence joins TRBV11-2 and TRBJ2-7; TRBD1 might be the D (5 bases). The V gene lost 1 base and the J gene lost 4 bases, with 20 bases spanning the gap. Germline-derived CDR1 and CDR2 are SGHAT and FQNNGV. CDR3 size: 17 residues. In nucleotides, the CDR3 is TGTGCCAGCAGCTTAGGGGGTTACAGGAGAGTATTATACGAGCAGTACTTC. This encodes CASSLGGYRRVLYEQYF.

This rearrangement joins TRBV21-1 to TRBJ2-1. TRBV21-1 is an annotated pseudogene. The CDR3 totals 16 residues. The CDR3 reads CASSKDQSGPYNEQFF. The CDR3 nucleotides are TGTGCCAGCAGCAAAGACCAGTCCGGTCCCTACAATGAGCAGTTCTTC.

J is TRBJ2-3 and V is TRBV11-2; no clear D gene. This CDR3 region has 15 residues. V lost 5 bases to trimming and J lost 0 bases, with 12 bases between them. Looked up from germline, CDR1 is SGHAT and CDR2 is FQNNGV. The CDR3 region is CASSPRGQSTDTQYF. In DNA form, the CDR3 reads TGTGCCAGCAGCCCCCGAGGTCAAAGCACAGATACGCAGTATTTT.

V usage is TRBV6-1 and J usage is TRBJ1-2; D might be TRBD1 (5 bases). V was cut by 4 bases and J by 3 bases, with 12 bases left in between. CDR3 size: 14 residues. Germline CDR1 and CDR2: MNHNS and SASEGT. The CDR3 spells CASSAGRSDYGYTF. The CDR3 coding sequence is TGTGCCAGCAGTGCGGGACGGAGTGACTATGGCTACACCTTC.

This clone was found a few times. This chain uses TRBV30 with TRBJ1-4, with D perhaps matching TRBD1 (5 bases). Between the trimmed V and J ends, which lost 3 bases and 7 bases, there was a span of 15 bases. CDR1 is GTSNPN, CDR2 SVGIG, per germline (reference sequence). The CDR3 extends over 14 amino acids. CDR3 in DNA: TGTGCCTGGAGGAATATCGGGGGAGGTGAAAAACTGTTTTTT. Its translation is CAWRNIGGGEKLFF.

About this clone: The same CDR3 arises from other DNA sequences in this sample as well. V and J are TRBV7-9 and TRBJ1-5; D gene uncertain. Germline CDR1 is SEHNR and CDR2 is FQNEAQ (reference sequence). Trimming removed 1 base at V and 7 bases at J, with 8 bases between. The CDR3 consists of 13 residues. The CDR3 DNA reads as TGTGCCAGCAGCTTAGATGGAGGACAGCCCCAGCATTTT. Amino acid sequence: CASSLDGGQPQHF.

The CDR3 DNA sequence: TGCAGCGTCGATAAACTAGCGCTCTCCTACAATGAGCAGTTCTTC. Amino acid sequence: CSVDKLALSYNEQFF. The chain recombines TRBV29-1 with TRBJ2-1; 7 positions agree with TRBD2. Germline-derived CDR1 and CDR2 are SQVTM and ANQGSEA. The CDR3 loop spans 15 amino acids. Losses at the gene ends were 6 bases for V and 0 bases for J; bases not matched to a gene: 8.

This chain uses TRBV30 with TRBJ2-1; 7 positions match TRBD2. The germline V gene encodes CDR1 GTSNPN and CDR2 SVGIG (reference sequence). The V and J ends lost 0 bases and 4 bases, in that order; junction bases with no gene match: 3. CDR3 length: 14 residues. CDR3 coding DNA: TGTGCCTGGAGTGTAAAGGGACTATACAATGAGCAGTTCTTC. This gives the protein CAWSVKGLYNEQFF.

As DNA, the CDR3 is TGTGCCTGGAGTGTAAGGGTAGTGGGGCACACTGAAGCTTTCTTT. Translated, it gives CAWSVRVVGHTEAFF. This rearrangement joins TRBV30 to TRBJ1-1, with D possibly matching TRBD1 (5 bases). The CDR3 consists of 15 residues. Germline CDR1 reads GTSNPN; CDR2 reads SVGIG (reference sequence). V lost 0 bases and J lost 3, with 14 bases in between. Full variable domain (outside the CDR3, taken from reference TRBV30 and TRBJ1-1): SQTIHQWPATLVQPVGSPLSLECTVEGTSNPNLYWYRQAAGRGLQLLFYSVGIGQISSEVPQNLSASRPQDRQFILSSKKLLLSDSGFYLCAWSVRVVGHTEAFFGQGTRLTVV.